These 4 T cell receptor beta chains were sequenced from one sample in a study of vaccination and CD4 T cells after COVID-19 (dated by TCRdb to 2022 to 2024). Antigens of these TCRs are unknown. This specimen's treatment or condition label, per the study, means: approximately 9-day PBMC culture with coronavirus spike peptide pools or control peptides (ViraFEST assay). CD4+ T cells from unexposed donors were collected before the COVID-19 pandemic (2011-2018). The library was produced with PCR. Sequencing relied on an Illumina iSeq 100. DNA from cultured CD4+ T cells was subjected to TCR sequencing with the Oncomine TCR Beta short-read assay at the Johns Hopkins FTIC core. TCRdb reprocessed the public reads (quality trimming at Q25 with fastp, clone calling with MiXCR) and kept in-frame beta chains. CDR3 protein sequences are deduplicated, and each keeps its most common genes and DNA. Here the sample has about 9,000 distinct CDR3 sequences; 48% occur a single time. Roughly 17% of the sample is taken by the ten largest.

Material for sequencing was CD4+ T cells from blood, cultured in vitro. The receptors here all came from a human donor in good health.

The chain combines TRBV5-1 with TRBJ1-6; TRBD1 is a possible D gene (5 bases). The CDR3 is made up of 15 amino acids. The V end lost 5 bases, the J end lost 5 bases, and 14 bases lay between the germline ends. Germline lookup yields CDR1 SGHRS and CDR2 YFSETQ. CDR3 DNA sequence: TGCGCCAGCAGGCAGAGTGCAGGGAATAATTCACCCCTCCACTTT. It encodes CASRQSAGNNSPLHF.

V and J are TRBV20-1 and TRBJ2-4; maybe TRBD2 (6 bases). From germline, CDR1 is DFQATT and CDR2 SNEGSKA (reference sequence). The V end was cut by 1 base, the J end by 1 base, with 11 bases between. This CDR3 region has 15 residues. CDR3 DNA sequence: TGCAGTGCTAGAGTCACTAGCTTTGCCAAAAACATTCAGTACTTC. This gives the protein CSARVTSFAKNIQYF.

This sequence joins TRBV5-4 and TRBJ2-2; 11 bases are shared with TRBD2. The CDR3 spans 16 residues. The trim removed 4 bases at V and 2 bases at J, leaving 4 bases unmatched. The germline CDR1 and CDR2 sequences are SGHNT and YYREEE (reference sequence). The CDR3 DNA sequence: TGTGCCAGCAGCCACGGGACTAGCGGTAACACCGGGGAGCTGTTTTTT. Translating gives CASSHGTSGNTGELFF.

This clonotype was recorded a few times. The chain carries TRBV7-9 and TRBJ2-5; 15 bases map to TRBD2. The CDR3 has 17 residues. V was clipped by 4 bases and J by 1 base; unmatched bases: 4. Germline CDR1 and CDR2: SEHNR and FQNEAQ (reference sequence). CDR3 coding DNA: TGTGCCAGCAGCTCCAGGACTAGCGGGGGGGCCCAAGAGACCCAGTACTTC. It translates to CASSSRTSGGAQETQYF.